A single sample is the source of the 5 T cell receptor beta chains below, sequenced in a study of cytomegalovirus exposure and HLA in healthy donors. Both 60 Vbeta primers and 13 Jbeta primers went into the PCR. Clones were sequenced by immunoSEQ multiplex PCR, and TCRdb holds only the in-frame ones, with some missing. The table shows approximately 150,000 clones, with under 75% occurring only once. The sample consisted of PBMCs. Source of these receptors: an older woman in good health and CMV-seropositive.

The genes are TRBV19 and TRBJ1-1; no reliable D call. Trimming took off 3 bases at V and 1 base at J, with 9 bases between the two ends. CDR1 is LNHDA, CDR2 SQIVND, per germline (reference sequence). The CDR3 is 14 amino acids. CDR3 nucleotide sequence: TGTGCCAGTAGTATTGTTCCCCAGAACACTGAAGCTTTCTTT. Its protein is CASSIVPQNTEAFF.

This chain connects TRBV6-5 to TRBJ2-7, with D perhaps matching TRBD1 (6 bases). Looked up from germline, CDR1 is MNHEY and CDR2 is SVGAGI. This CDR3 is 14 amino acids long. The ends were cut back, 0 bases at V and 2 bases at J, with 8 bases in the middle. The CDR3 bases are TGTGCCAGCAGTTACTCGGCAGGGGCCTACGAGCAGTACTTC. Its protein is CASSYSAGAYEQYF.

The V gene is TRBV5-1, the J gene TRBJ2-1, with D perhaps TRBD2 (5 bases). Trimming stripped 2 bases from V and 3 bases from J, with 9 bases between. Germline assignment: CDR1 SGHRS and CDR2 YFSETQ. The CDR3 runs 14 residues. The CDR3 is CASSLAADYNEQFF. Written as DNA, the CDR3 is TGCGCCAGCAGCTTAGCGGCTGACTACAATGAGCAGTTCTTC.

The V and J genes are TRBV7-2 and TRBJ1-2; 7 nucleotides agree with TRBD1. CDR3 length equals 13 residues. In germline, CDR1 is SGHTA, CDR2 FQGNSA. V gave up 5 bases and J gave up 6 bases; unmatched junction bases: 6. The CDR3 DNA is TGTGCCAGCAGCCCCCGACAGGGAAATGGCTACACCTTC. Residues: CASSPRQGNGYTF.

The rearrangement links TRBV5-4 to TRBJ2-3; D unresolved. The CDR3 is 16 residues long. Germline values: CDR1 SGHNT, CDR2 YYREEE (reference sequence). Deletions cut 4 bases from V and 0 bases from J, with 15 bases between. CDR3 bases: TGTGCCAGCAGCCCTGACCTATCGACAAGCACAGATACGCAGTATTTT. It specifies CASSPDLSTSTDTQYF.